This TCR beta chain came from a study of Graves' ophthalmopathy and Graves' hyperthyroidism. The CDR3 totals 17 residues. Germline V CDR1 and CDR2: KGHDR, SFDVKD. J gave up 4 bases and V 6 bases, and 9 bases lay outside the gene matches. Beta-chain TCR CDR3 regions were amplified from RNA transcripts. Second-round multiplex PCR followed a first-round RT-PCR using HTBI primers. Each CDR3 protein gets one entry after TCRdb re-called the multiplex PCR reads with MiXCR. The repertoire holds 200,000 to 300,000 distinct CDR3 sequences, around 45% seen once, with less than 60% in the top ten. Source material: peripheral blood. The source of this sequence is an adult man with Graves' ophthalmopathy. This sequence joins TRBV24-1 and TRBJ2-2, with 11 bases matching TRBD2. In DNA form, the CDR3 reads TGTGCCACCAGTCCAGGGGCCGGGACTAGCGGCACCGGGGAGCTGTTTTTT. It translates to CATSPGAGTSGTGELFF.